The T cell receptor beta chain described here comes from a study of graft-versus-host responses after intestinal transplantation. Study-level background: Recipients had transplants, and these were multivisceral, liver-intestinal, or isolated intestinal. The whole recipient group had anti-thymocyte globulin induction followed by tacrolimus and steroids for around 3 years. Findings and caveats of the study: Association was observed between peak circulating GvH clone levels and early post-transplant HvG declines. GvH clones detected in recipient marrow included some appearing first in ileum or blood.

For this clone: The antigen is unknown.

The CDR3 contains 14 residues. Per the germline V gene, CDR1 is MNHNY and CDR2 is SVGAGI (reference sequence). The ends lost 0 bases at V and 6 bases at J; junction bases unmatched: 2. Produced via immunoSEQ multiplex PCR; TCRdb's table is partial and in-frame only. The sample has about 85,000 clones, roughly 87% seen once. The sample was unstimulated CD8+ T cells sorted from spleen or lymph node cells, taken before intestinal transplant. The J gene is TRBJ2-1, the V gene TRBV6-6; 7 bases line up with TRBD2. This TCR derives from a human donor who received an intestinal transplant. The CDR3 region is CASSYSRGTNEQFF. The CDR3 DNA reads as TGTGCCAGCAGTTACTCGCGGGGGACCAATGAGCAGTTCTTC.